The table lists the clone carrying this T cell receptor beta chain with many counts. This sample was taken from a study of T-cell reconstitution after alpha-beta-depleted transplantation in children. The TCRbeta library incorporated unique molecular identifiers. TCRdb recomputed calls from the PCR reads with MiXCR, one row per CDR3 protein. The table shows some 200,000 distinct CDR3 sequences, with about 9.6% occurring only once. V shed 2 bases and J shed 7 bases, with 17 bases lying between them. The CDR3 length is 16 residues. In germline, CDR1 is SGHAT, CDR2 FQNNGV. The specimen was PBMCs from the stem cell graft donor, collected from the stem cell graft. V usage is TRBV11-2 and J usage is TRBJ1-4; D possibly corresponds to TRBD1 (5 bases). This sequence originates from a human donor who donated a stem cell graft to a child with SCID. The CDR3 region has the DNA TGTGCCAGCAGCTTAACGGGGTCCGGGGCCCCTGAAAAACTGTTTTTT. It codes for CASSLTGSGAPEKLFF.